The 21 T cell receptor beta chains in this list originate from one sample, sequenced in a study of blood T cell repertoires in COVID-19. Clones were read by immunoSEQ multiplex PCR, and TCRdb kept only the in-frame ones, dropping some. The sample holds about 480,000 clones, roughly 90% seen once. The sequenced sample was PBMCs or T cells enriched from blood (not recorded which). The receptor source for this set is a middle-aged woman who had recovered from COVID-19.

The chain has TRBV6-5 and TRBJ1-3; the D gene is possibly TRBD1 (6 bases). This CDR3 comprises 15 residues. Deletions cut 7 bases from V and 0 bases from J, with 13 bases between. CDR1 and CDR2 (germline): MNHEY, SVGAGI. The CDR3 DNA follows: TGTGCCAGCAAAGAGACAGGCTTCTCTGGAAACACCATATATTTT. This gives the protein CASKETGFSGNTIYF.

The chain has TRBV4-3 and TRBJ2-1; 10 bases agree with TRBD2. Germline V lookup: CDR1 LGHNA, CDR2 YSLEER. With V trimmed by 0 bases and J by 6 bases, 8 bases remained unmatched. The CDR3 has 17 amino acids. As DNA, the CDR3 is TGCGCCAGCAGCCAAGATAATTGGCTAGCGGGAGTCAATGAGCAGTTCTTC. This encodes CASSQDNWLAGVNEQFF.

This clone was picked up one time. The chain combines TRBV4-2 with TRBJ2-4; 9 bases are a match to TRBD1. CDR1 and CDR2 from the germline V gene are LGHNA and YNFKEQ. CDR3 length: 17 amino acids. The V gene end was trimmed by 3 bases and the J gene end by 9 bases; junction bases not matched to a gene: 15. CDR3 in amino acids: CASSHERVQGAQAIQYF. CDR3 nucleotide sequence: TGTGCCAGCAGCCACGAGCGAGTACAGGGGGCCCAGGCCATTCAGTACTTC.

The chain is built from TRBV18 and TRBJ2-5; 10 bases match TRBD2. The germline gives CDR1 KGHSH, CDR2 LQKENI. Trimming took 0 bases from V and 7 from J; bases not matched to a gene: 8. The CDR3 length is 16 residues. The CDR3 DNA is TGTGCCAGCTCACCACCCATCCTAGCGGGAGTAGGGACCCAGTACTTC. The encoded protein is CASSPPILAGVGTQYF.

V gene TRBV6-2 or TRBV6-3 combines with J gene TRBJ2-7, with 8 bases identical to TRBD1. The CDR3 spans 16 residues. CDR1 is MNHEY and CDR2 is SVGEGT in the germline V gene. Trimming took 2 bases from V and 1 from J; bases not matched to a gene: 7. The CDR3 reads CASSYHRDRTSYEQYF. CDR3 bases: TGTGCCAGCAGTTACCATCGGGACAGGACGTCCTACGAGCAGTACTTC.

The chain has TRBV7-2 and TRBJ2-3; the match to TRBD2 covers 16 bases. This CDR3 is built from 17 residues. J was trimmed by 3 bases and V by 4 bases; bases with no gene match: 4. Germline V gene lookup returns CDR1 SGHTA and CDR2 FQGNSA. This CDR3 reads CASSSGTSGRVTDTQYF. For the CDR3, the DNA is TGTGCCAGCAGCTCAGGGACTAGCGGGAGGGTGACAGATACGCAGTATTTT.

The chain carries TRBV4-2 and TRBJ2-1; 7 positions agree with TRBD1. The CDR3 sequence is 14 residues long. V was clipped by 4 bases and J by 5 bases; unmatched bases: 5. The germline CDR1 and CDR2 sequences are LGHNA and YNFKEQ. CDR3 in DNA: TGTGCCAGCAGCCTCCGGGACAGTGACAATGAGCAGTTCTTC. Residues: CASSLRDSDNEQFF.

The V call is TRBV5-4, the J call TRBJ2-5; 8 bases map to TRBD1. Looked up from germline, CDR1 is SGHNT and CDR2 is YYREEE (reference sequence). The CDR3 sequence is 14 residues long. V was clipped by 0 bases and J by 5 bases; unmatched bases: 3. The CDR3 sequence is CASSLAGGLETQYF. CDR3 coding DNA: TGTGCCAGCAGCTTGGCAGGGGGCTTGGAGACCCAGTACTTC.

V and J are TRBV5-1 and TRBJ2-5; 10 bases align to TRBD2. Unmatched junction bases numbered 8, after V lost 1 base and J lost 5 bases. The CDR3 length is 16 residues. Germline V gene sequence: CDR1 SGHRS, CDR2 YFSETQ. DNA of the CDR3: TGCGCCAGCAGCTTGACTAGCGGGAATGGTAGGGAGACCCAGTACTTC. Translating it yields CASSLTSGNGRETQYF.

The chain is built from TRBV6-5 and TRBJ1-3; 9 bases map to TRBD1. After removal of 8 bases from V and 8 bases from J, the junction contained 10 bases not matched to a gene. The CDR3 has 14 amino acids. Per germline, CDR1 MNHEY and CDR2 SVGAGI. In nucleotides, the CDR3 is TGTGCCAGCCACCGGGACAGGGTAGGATACACCATATATTTT. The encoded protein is CASHRDRVGYTIYF.

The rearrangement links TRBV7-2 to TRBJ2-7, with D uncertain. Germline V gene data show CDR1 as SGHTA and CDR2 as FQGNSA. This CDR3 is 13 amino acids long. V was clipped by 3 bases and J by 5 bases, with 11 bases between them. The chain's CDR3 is CASSFRIRDEQYF. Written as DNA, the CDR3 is TGTGCCAGCAGCTTCCGGATTCGGGACGAGCAGTACTTC.

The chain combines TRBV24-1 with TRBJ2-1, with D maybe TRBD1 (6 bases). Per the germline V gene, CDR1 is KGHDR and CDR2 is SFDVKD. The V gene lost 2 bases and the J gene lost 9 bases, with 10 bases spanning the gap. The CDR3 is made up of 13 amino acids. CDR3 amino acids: CATSDYGQSEQFF. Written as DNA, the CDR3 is TGTGCCACCAGTGATTATGGACAGAGTGAGCAGTTCTTC.

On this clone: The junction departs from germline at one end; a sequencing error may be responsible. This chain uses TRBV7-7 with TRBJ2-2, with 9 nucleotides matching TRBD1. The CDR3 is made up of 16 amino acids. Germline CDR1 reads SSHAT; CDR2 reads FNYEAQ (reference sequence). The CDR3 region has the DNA TGTGCTAGCAGCTCACAGGGGGCCCGGAACACCGGGGAGCTGTTTTTT. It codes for CASSSQGARNTGELFF.

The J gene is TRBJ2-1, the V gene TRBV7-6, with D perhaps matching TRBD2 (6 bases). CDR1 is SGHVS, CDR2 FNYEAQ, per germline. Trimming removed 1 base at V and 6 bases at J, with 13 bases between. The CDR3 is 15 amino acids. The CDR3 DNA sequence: TGTGCCAGCAGCTTAGGGCCGGGAGTACTCAATGAGCAGTTCTTC. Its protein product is CASSLGPGVLNEQFF.

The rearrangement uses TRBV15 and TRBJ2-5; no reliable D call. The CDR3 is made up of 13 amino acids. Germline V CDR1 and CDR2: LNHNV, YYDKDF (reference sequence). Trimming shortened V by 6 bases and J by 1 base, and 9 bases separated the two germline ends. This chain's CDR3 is CATSLQPQETQYF. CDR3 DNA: TGTGCCACCAGTTTACAGCCCCAAGAGACCCAGTACTTC.

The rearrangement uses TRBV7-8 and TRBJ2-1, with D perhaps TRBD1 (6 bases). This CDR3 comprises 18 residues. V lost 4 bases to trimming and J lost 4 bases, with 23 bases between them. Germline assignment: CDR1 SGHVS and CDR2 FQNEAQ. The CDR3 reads CASSSSFGGTGNYNEQFF. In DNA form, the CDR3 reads TGTGCCAGCAGCTCTAGTTTCGGTGGCACAGGGAATTACAATGAGCAGTTCTTC.

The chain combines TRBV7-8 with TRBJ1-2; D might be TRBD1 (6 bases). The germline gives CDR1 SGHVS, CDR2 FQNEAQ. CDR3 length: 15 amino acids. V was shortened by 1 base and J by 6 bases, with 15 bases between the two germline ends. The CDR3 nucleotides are TGTGCCAGCAGCTTAGATACAGGGATCGGGGATGGCTACACCTTC. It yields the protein CASSLDTGIGDGYTF.

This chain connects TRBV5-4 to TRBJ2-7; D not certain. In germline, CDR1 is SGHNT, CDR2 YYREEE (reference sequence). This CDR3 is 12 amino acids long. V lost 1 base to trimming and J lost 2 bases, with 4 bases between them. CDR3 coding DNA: TGTGCCAGCAGCTTGCCTACCTACGAGCAGTACTTC. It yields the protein CASSLPTYEQYF.

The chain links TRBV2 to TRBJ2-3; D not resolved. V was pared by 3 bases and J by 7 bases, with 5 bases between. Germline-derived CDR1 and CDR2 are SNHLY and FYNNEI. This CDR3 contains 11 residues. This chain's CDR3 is CASSEANTQYF. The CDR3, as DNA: TGTGCCAGCAGTGAGGCAAATACGCAGTATTTT.

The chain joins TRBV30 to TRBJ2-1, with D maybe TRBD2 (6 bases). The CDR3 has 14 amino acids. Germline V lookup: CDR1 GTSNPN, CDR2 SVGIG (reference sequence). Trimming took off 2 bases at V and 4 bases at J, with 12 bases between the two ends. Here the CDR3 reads CAWSSSAIYNEQFF. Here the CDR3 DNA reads TGTGCCTGGAGTTCTAGCGCTATATACAATGAGCAGTTCTTC.

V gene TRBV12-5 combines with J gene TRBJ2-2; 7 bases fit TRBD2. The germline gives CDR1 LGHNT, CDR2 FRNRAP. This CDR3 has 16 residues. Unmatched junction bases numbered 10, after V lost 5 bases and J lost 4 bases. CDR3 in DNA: TGTGCTAGTGGTGCCCGGGGAGGGCCAAGCACCGGGGAGCTGTTTTTT. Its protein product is CASGARGGPSTGELFF.